One sample yielded the 18 T cell receptor beta chains listed below, sequenced in a study of CXCR3-negative and CXCR3-positive naive CD8 T cells. UMI labels and 5' RACE were used to prepare the TRB cDNA libraries. No DNA is given; TCRdb re-called the 5' RACE reads and lists each CDR3 protein once. The sample holds about 150,000 distinct CDR3 sequences. Overall study results and limits: Naive CXCR3-positive cells had TRB CDR3s more hydrophobic than those of CXCR3-negative naive cells.

Their specific antigens are unknown. Sequencing input: naive CXCR3+ CD8+ T cells from blood. Noted subset: CD45RO-CCR7+CD27+CD95- naive CD8+ T cells expressing CXCR3 (TNR3+). These TCRs come from a human donor in good health. Some clones in this sample may be carry-over from other donors' samples.

The genes are TRBV21-1 and TRBJ1-5; the D gene TCRdb calls, TRBD1, cannot be checked with no DNA. TRBV21-1 is marked as a pseudogene. The CDR3 consists of 16 residues. CDR3 region: CASSKGGQGQNQPQHF.

The rearrangement joins TRBV28 to TRBJ2-7; TCRdb's D gene call, TRBD2, goes unchecked for lack of DNA. Germline V gives CDR1 MDHEN, CDR2 SYDVKM. The CDR3 has 14 amino acids. CDR3 sequence: CASTLQGYIDEQYF.

The V gene is TRBV3-1, the J gene TRBJ2-3; the TRBD1 assignment by TCRdb is unverifiable without DNA. There are 16 residues in the CDR3. CDR1 LGHDT and CDR2 YNNKEL come from the germline V gene (reference sequence). CDR3 residues: CASSLQVIPSTDTQYF.

This chain joins TRBV25-1 and TRBJ1-3; the D call from TCRdb, TRBD1, cannot be confirmed without DNA. Germline V gene lookup returns CDR1 MGHDK and CDR2 SYGVNS. The CDR3 consists of 16 residues. The chain's CDR3 is CASSGQGRLKGNTIYF.

The chain couples TRBV7-2 to TRBJ2-7; there is no DNA to check the TCRdb D call of TRBD1. The germline CDR1 and CDR2 sequences are SGHTA and FQGNSA. The CDR3 spans 15 residues. The CDR3 reads CASSVGQGGTYEQYF.

The rearrangement links TRBV28 to TRBJ2-5; without DNA, the TCRdb call of TRBD2 cannot be checked. This CDR3 is 17 amino acids long. Germline assignment: CDR1 MDHEN and CDR2 SYDVKM. The CDR3 is CASSSPKEGRGQETQYF.

This sequence joins TRBV11-3 and TRBJ2-2; the TCRdb call, TRBD1, lacks DNA for checking. Germline V gives CDR1 SGHNT, CDR2 YENEEA. The length of the CDR3 is 13 residues. The CDR3 loop is CASSLRRERQLFF.

The chain has TRBV7-9 and TRBJ2-7; TCRdb's D call of TRBD1 is untestable without DNA. The V gene's germline CDR1 is SEHNR and CDR2 FQNEAQ (reference sequence). This CDR3 contains 14 residues. CDR3 sequence: CASSHRDKAYEQYF.

The chain recombines TRBV25-1 with TRBJ2-3; checking the TCRdb D call of TRBD1 is not possible without DNA. Germline CDR1 is MGHDK and CDR2 is SYGVNS. The CDR3 totals 15 residues. CDR3 region: CASSESLGPRDTQYF.

This CDR3 is CASSIRGTPYNEQFF. V usage is TRBV19 and J usage is TRBJ2-1. CDR1 LNHDA and CDR2 SQIVND come from the germline V gene (reference sequence). The CDR3 totals 15 residues. Full variable domain (rest looked up from reference TRBV19 and TRBJ2-1): DGGITQSPKYLFRKEGQNVTLSCEQNLNHDAMYWYRQDPGQGLRLIYYSQIVNDFQKGDIAEGYSVSREKKESFPLTVTSAQKNPTAFYLCASSIRGTPYNEQFFGPGTRLTVL.

The chain is built from TRBV4-3 and TRBJ2-1; there is no DNA to check the TCRdb D call of TRBD1. The CDR3 covers 14 residues. Germline-derived CDR1 and CDR2 are LGHNA and YSLEER. The chain's CDR3 is CASSQDSGGNEQFF.

The chain carries TRBV6-5 and TRBJ2-1; TCRdb's D call of TRBD2 is untestable without DNA. Germline V gene sequence: CDR1 MNHEY, CDR2 SVGAGI. This CDR3 is 18 amino acids long. The chain's CDR3 is CASSYSNPTTLGYNEQFF.

The rearrangement links TRBV12-3 or TRBV12-4 to TRBJ2-7. This CDR3 has 15 residues. This chain's CDR3 is CASSYDLGAGYEQYF.

The chain employs TRBV5-1 and TRBJ2-7; without DNA, the TCRdb call of TRBD1 cannot be checked. CDR3 length equals 13 residues. Per the germline V gene, CDR1 is SGHRS and CDR2 is YFSETQ. The CDR3 spells CASSYGQAYEQYF. The whole variable domain, filled in from reference TRBV5-1 and TRBJ2-7, reads KAGVTQTPRYLIKTRGQQVTLSCSPISGHRSVSWYQQTPGQGLQFLFEYFSETQRNKGNFPGRFSGRQFSNSRSEMNVSTLELGDSALYLCASSYGQAYEQYFGPGTRLTVT.

J is TRBJ1-2 and V is TRBV6-5; the D call from TCRdb, TRBD1, cannot be confirmed without DNA. The CDR3 contains 17 residues. Germline CDR1 MNHEY, CDR2 SVGAGI. CDR3 protein: CASSYSDLQGRGYGYTF.

V gene TRBV19 combines with J gene TRBJ2-1; TCRdb proposes TRBD2, but this gene call is untestable without DNA. Germline V gives CDR1 LNHDA, CDR2 SQIVND (reference sequence). CDR3 length equals 16 residues. The CDR3 reads CASSWTSGRLDNEQFF.

This chain uses TRBV21-1 with TRBJ2-2; TCRdb picks TRBD1, but there is no DNA to check that call. TRBV21-1 is deemed a pseudogene. The CDR3 runs 18 residues. The CDR3 sequence: CASSKAWTRTRGTGELFF.

The chain employs TRBV7-8 and TRBJ2-2; TCRdb's D gene call, TRBD2, goes unchecked for lack of DNA. Germline lookup yields CDR1 SGHVS and CDR2 FQNEAQ. CDR3 length: 17 residues. The CDR3 loop reads CASSPRRGDPYTGELFF.